This entry concerns a single T cell receptor beta chain. Its matching antigen is unknown. Naive CD8 cells were CD45RO-negative, positively selected for CCR7, excluding terminally differentiated effector memory CD45RA+ cells. This sample was included in a study of shared clonotypes between healthy human individuals. Per sorted-subset replicate PCR, input was around 220 ng DNA, representing around 30,000 T cell genomes. TCRdb's table, derived via immunoSEQ multiplex PCR, lists solely in-frame clones and lacks some. The sample records about 2.1 million clones, around 95% being singletons. The study's findings and limits: Naive subsets typically showed greater estimated richness than memory subsets. The study found lower generation probabilities in non-shared clonotypes than in those shared by all four donors.

The source is a man between 18 and 35 years old in good health. Some clones in this sample may be carry-over from other donors' samples. The specimen was naive CD8+ T cells from PBMCs.

The CDR3 nucleotides read TGTGCCAGCAGCCCACCAGGGCGGGATCAGCCCCAGCATTTT. Residues: CASSPPGRDQPQHF. The chain is built from TRBV7-9 and TRBJ1-5; D possibly corresponds to TRBD1 (5 bases). The ends were cut back, 5 bases at V and 5 bases at J, with 13 bases in the middle. Germline CDR1 SEHNR, CDR2 FQNEAQ (reference sequence). The CDR3 has 14 residues.